This TCR beta chain is drawn from a study of regulatory T cells in long-lasting Graves disease. Study at large: Under 3 months of antithyroid drugs had been taken by newly diagnosed Graves' patients.

Time point described: newly diagnosed GD, antithyroid drugs for less than 3 months. PBMCs provided the RNA from which the TCR library was made. General study points: The study found TRBV28, TRBJ1-2 and TRBJ2-5 favored in persistent disease. The study examined only peripheral blood, not thyroid tissue.

CDR3 regions were amplified by Arm-PCR using iRepertoire HTBI primers to build TCR beta libraries. TCRdb passed the multiplex PCR reads through MiXCR, listing each CDR3 protein once. This sample has about 620,000 distinct CDR3 sequences, with about 16% found just once. This clonotype was observed many times. Its antigen is as yet unknown. CDR1 and CDR2 from the germline V gene are SEHNR and FQNEAQ (reference sequence). The CDR3 has 12 residues. V shed 7 bases and J shed 8 bases, with 12 bases lying between them. The same data also went into a second study, on T cells in Graves' hyperthyroidism and ophthalmopathy. From that paper: Hyperthyroidism, newly diagnosed and lasting under 2 months, affected patients aged 18 to 65.

The receptor comes from a woman in her twenties or thirties with Graves disease. The starting material was peripheral blood mononuclear cells (PBMCs), obtained at new diagnosis, from a patient treated with antithyroid drugs. V gene TRBV7-9 combines with J gene TRBJ2-1, with D tentatively TRBD2 (5 bases). Here the CDR3 DNA reads TGTGCCAGCAACTCTAGGGAGCATGAGCAGTTCTTC. This encodes CASNSREHEQFF.